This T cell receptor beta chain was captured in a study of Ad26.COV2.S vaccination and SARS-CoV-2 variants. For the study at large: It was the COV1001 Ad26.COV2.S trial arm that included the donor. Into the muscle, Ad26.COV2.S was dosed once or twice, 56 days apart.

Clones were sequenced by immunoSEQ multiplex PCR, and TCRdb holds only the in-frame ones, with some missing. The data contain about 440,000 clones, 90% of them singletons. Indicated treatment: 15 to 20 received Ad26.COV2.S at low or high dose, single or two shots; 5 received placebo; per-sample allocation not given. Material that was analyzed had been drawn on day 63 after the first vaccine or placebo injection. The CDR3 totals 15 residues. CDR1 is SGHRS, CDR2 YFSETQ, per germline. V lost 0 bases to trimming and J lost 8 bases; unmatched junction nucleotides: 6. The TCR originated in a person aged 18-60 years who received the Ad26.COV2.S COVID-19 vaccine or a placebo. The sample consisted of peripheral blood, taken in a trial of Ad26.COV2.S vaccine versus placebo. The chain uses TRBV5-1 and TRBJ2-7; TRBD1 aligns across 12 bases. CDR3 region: CASSLDGTGGVKQYF. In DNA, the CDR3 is TGCGCCAGCAGCTTGGACGGGACAGGGGGCGTGAAGCAGTACTTC.